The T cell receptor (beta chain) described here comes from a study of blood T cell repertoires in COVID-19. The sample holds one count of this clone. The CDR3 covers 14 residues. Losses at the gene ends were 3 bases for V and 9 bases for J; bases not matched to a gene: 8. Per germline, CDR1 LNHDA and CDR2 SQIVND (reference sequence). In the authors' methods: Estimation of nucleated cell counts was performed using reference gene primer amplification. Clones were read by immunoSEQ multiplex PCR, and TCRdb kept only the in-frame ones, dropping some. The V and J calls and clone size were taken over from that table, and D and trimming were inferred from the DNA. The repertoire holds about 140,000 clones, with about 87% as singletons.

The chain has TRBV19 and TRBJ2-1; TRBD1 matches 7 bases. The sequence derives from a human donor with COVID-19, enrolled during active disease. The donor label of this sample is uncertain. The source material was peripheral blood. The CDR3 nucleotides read TGTGCCAGTAGTATCGCGAGACAGGGTGCTGAGCAGTTCTTC. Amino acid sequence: CASSIARQGAEQFF.